The next 22 T cell receptor beta chains were all read from a single sample in a study of graft-versus-host responses after intestinal transplantation. The antigens these receptors bind are not known. Repertoires were generated with immunoSEQ multiplex PCR, while TCRdb's copy carries only in-frame clones and drops some. Of about 120,000 clones listed, approximately 92% were seen once; the top ten hold about 0.51%. The material was unstimulated CD8+ T cells sorted from spleen or lymph node cells, obtained before intestinal transplant. These receptors were collected from a human donor who received an intestinal transplant.

The rearrangement joins TRBV2 to TRBJ1-1; D is unresolved. This CDR3 has 13 amino acids. Per the germline V gene, CDR1 is SNHLY and CDR2 is FYNNEI. Trimming removed 6 bases at V and 6 bases at J, with 14 bases between. The CDR3 sequence: CASRSGQRAEAFF. The DNA for the CDR3 is TGTGCCAGCAGATCGGGCCAGAGGGCTGAAGCTTTCTTT.

Details on this clone: This same CDR3 is encoded by further DNA sequences in the sample. The chain links TRBV5-4 to TRBJ2-7, with 9 positions matching TRBD2. V dropped 4 bases and J dropped 5; count of bases not matched to a gene: 7. Germline CDR1 is SGHNT and CDR2 is YYREEE (reference sequence). The CDR3 length is 14 residues. The CDR3 DNA follows: TGTGCCAGCAGCCCGGGACTAGCACTCCACGAGCAGTACTTC. Amino acids: CASSPGLALHEQYF.

The rearrangement uses TRBV7-9 and TRBJ2-7; D may match TRBD1 or TRBD2 (5 bases each). CDR1 and CDR2 (germline): SEHNR, FQNEAQ (reference sequence). CDR3 size: 14 residues. Trimming cost V 3 bases and J 1 base, with 10 bases left between them. The CDR3 bases are TGTGCCAGCAGCTTTGTGGGGGAGTCCTACGAGCAGTACTTC. Its translation: CASSFVGESYEQYF.

The chain is built from TRBV29-1 and TRBJ2-5, with unresolved D. This CDR3 has 14 residues. V was shortened by 0 bases and J by 2 bases, with 10 bases between the two germline ends. Germline V gene data show CDR1 as SQVTM and CDR2 as ANQGSEA. As DNA, the CDR3 is TGCAGCGTTGAAGATCGGGCAGTACAAGAGACCCAGTACTTC. Amino acid sequence: CSVEDRAVQETQYF.

V is TRBV2 and J is TRBJ1-1; D not resolved. V shed 0 bases and J shed 2 bases, with 10 bases lying between them. This CDR3 has 15 residues. The germline CDR1 and CDR2 sequences are SNHLY and FYNNEI. CDR3 nucleotides: TGTGCCAGCAGTGAAGCGATGGGCGTAAACACTGAAGCTTTCTTT. As protein: CASSEAMGVNTEAFF. The full variable domain, in which reference TRBV2 and TRBJ1-1 provide the parts outside the CDR3, is EPEVTQTPSHQVTQMGQEVILRCVPISNHLYFYWYRQILGQKVEFLVSFYNNEISEKSEIFDDQFSVERPDGSNFTLKIRSTKLEDSAMYFCASSEAMGVNTEAFFGQGTRLTVV.

The chain recombines TRBV13 with TRBJ2-7, with TRBD2 matching 7 bases. The CDR3 loop spans 15 amino acids. V was pared by 4 bases and J by 1 base, with 7 bases of the junction left unmatched. Germline values: CDR1 PRHDT, CDR2 FYEKMQ (reference sequence). CDR3 DNA sequence: TGTGCCAGCAGCTCCGGGACTACCAAATCCTACGAGCAGTACTTC. Its protein product is CASSSGTTKSYEQYF.

The chain recombines TRBV28 with TRBJ1-3, with D hard to call. Germline V gene sequence: CDR1 MDHEN, CDR2 SYDVKM. This CDR3 is built from 14 residues. Trimming stripped 3 bases from V and 8 bases from J, with 14 bases between. CDR3: CASSFSSREDTIYF. CDR3 nucleotides: TGTGCCAGCAGTTTTAGTTCTAGGGAGGACACCATATATTTT.

This chain links TRBV5-4 with TRBJ2-1; D is uncertain. From germline, CDR1 is SGHNT and CDR2 YYREEE (reference sequence). This CDR3 comprises 16 residues. Trimming shortened V by 2 bases and J by 5 bases, and 17 bases separated the two germline ends. The CDR3 is CASSFGDRFFHNEQFF. CDR3 nucleotides: TGTGCCAGCAGCTTCGGTGACCGATTTTTCCACAATGAGCAGTTCTTC.

This clone was counted a single time. This chain uses TRBV5-6 with TRBJ1-2; TRBD1 might be the D (5 bases). CDR1 and CDR2 from the germline V gene are SGHDT and YYEEEE. The CDR3 totals 14 residues. V was clipped by 4 bases and J by 5 bases, with 15 bases between them. The CDR3 coding sequence is TGTGCCAGCAGCCTAGGTGGGACGGGGTATGGCTACACCTTC. Translating it yields CASSLGGTGYGYTF.

The rearrangement joins TRBV28 to TRBJ1-2; unclear D gene. V was trimmed by 2 bases and J by 0 bases, leaving 10 bases between them. Germline assignment: CDR1 MDHEN and CDR2 SYDVKM. The CDR3 is 15 amino acids. The CDR3 protein is CASSLPAASNYGYTF. The CDR3 DNA reads TGTGCCAGCAGTTTACCCGCGGCGTCTAACTATGGCTACACCTTC.

This clone was observed a single time. This chain connects TRBV14 to TRBJ2-7, with 11 bases that match TRBD2. Germline CDR1 is SGHDN and CDR2 is FVKESK. V was pared by 1 base and J by 3 bases, with 8 bases of the junction left unmatched. This CDR3 has 17 residues. CDR3 in amino acids: CASSQVRLAGLYYEQYF. Written as DNA, the CDR3 is TGTGCCAGCAGCCAAGTCAGACTAGCGGGACTTTACTACGAGCAGTACTTC.

This clone has a handful of counts. The chain uses TRBV4-1 and TRBJ1-3; D unclear. From germline, CDR1 is MGHRA and CDR2 YSYEKL. The CDR3 is 15 residues long. V lost 4 bases and J lost 2, with 12 bases in between. CDR3 amino acids: CASSLNFFPGNTIYF. DNA for the CDR3: TGCGCCAGCAGCCTAAATTTTTTTCCTGGAAACACCATATATTTT.

The V call is TRBV4-1, the J call TRBJ1-3; D unclear. The CDR3 loop spans 15 amino acids. Germline CDR1 MGHRA, CDR2 YSYEKL. V gave up 2 bases and J gave up 0 bases, with 8 bases separating them. The CDR3 DNA reads TGCGCCAGCAGCCAATGGCAGATCTCTGGAAACACCATATATTTT. Translating it yields CASSQWQISGNTIYF.

The chain carries TRBV9 and TRBJ2-7; D is perhaps TRBD1 or TRBD2 (5 bases each). The CDR3 covers 13 residues. Trimming took 0 bases from V and 3 from J, leaving 7 bases between them. CDR1 SGDLS and CDR2 YYNGEE come from the germline V gene. CDR3 in DNA: TGTGCCAGCAGCGTAGGGGGGAACTACGAGCAGTACTTC. Protein: CASSVGGNYEQYF. Together with reference TRBV9 and TRBJ2-7, the CDR3 gives the full variable domain: DSGVTQTPKHLITATGQRVTLRCSPRSGDLSVYWYQQSLDQGLQFLIQYYNGEERAKGNILERFSAQQFPDLHSELNLSSLELGDSALYFCASSVGGNYEQYFGPGTRLTVT.

The chain recombines TRBV6-5 with TRBJ1-2; unclear D gene. The CDR3 runs to 14 residues. CDR1 MNHEY and CDR2 SVGAGI come from the germline V gene. Trimming took 8 bases from V and 2 from J, leaving 15 bases between them. This chain's CDR3 is CASGEGLENYGYTF. The CDR3 nucleotides read TGTGCCAGCGGCGAAGGGCTCGAGAACTATGGCTACACCTTC.

The V gene is TRBV14, the J gene TRBJ2-3; tentative D call: TRBD2 (6 bases). Trimming stripped 4 bases from V and 5 bases from J, with 10 bases between. This CDR3 is built from 13 residues. From germline, CDR1 is SGHDN and CDR2 FVKESK. This CDR3 is CASSLIAEDTQYF. The CDR3, as DNA: TGTGCCAGCAGCCTGATAGCGGAAGATACGCAGTATTTT.

V and J are TRBV5-1 and TRBJ2-2, with D hard to call. Trimming pared 4 bases from V and 7 bases from J, leaving 5 bases between. Germline V CDR1 and CDR2: SGHRS, YFSETQ. The CDR3 runs to 11 residues. The CDR3 loop reads CASSHCGELFF. The CDR3 DNA is TGCGCCAGCAGCCATTGCGGGGAGCTGTTTTTT.

The chain employs TRBV13 and TRBJ2-1; D gene unclear. V was pared by 1 base and J by 5 bases, with 3 bases between. Germline V gene sequence: CDR1 PRHDT, CDR2 FYEKMQ (reference sequence). The CDR3 length is 12 residues. In nucleotides, the CDR3 is TGTGCCAGCAGCTTAGATAACAATGAGCAGTTCTTC. The encoded protein is CASSLDNNEQFF.

The rearrangement uses TRBV5-4 and TRBJ1-4; no clear D. V lost 4 bases, J lost 8 bases, and 15 bases lay in between. CDR3 length equals 14 residues. The germline CDR1 and CDR2 sequences are SGHNT and YYREEE (reference sequence). The CDR3 is CASSRSAEGEKLFF. CDR3 coding DNA: TGTGCCAGCAGCCGATCAGCGGAAGGGGAAAAACTGTTTTTT.

This clone is a singleton in its sample. V usage is TRBV5-1 and J usage is TRBJ2-7, with TRBD2 as a possible D gene (6 bases). CDR1 and CDR2 from the germline V gene are SGHRS and YFSETQ. V lost 5 bases to trimming and J lost 5 bases, with 14 bases between them. This CDR3 has 13 amino acids. The CDR3 DNA is TGCGCCAGCAGTTGGAGGGGCAGCGACGAGCAGTACTTC. It encodes CASSWRGSDEQYF.

V and J are TRBV2 and TRBJ2-7; D may match TRBD1 or TRBD2 (5 bases each). Per the germline V gene, CDR1 is SNHLY and CDR2 is FYNNEI. The germline V and J ends were trimmed by 3 bases and 3 bases, with 12 bases remaining between them. The length of the CDR3 is 14 residues. CDR3 amino acids: CASSEGVTDYEQYF. The CDR3 DNA reads TGTGCCAGCAGTGAGGGGGTGACAGACTACGAGCAGTACTTC.

The chain has TRBV19 and TRBJ2-7; D not resolved. Trimming removed 0 bases at V and 0 bases at J, with 12 bases between. CDR1 and CDR2 (germline): LNHDA, SQIVND (reference sequence). CDR3 length: 16 residues. The CDR3 region is CASSIDGGSSSYEQYF. CDR3 nucleotide sequence: TGTGCCAGTAGTATAGATGGCGGATCGAGCTCCTACGAGCAGTACTTC.